This TCR beta chain appears in the sequencing data of a study of CD8 T cells in ankylosing spondylitis. Study-level results: The authors found the disease-linked clones to be CD8+ and relatively rare in peripheral blood. Seemingly distinctive of ankylosing spondylitis blood was a TCR beta motif formed by eight highly homologous variants. Reportedly, disease-linked clones are significantly enriched in ankylosing spondylitis patients' matched synovial fluid.

Preparation of TCR beta libraries was done by quantitative 5'-RACE with molecular barcodes. From the 5' RACE reads, TCRdb called clonotypes with MiXCR, one entry per CDR3 protein. This table has tens of thousands of distinct CDR3 sequences, about 5.7% appearing once. Trimming took 1 base from V and 7 from J; bases not matched to a gene: 5. Germline V gene sequence: CDR1 DFQATT, CDR2 SNEGSKA (reference sequence). The CDR3 is 14 residues long. This clonotype occurred many times. Its target is unknown. The receptor was derived from a male donor with ankylosing spondylitis or in good health (not recorded which). Sequenced material: blood, either unsorted or a sorted T cell fraction (not recorded which). The chain recombines TRBV20-1 with TRBJ2-1, with 9 bases identical to TRBD2. This CDR3 is CSARVRGGVNEQFF. The CDR3 region has the DNA TGCAGTGCTAGAGTGCGGGGGGGGGTGAATGAGCAGTTCTTC.